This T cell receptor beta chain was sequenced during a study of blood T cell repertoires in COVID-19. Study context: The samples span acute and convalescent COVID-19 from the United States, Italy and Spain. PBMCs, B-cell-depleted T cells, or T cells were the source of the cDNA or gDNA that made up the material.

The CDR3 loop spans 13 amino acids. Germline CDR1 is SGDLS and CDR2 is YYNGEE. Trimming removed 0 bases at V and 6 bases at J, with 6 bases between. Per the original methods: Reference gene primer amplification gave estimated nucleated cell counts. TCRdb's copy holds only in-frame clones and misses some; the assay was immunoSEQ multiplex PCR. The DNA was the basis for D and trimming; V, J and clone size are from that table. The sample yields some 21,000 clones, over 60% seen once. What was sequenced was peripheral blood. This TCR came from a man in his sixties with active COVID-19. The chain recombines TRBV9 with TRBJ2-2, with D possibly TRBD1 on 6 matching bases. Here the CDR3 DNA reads TGTGCCAGCAGCGTAGGGACAGCCGGGGAGCTGTTTTTT. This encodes CASSVGTAGELFF.